The 13 T cell receptor beta chains below were found in one sample sequenced in a study of CD8+ T cells in alopecia areata. RNA was extracted and reverse transcribed into cDNA as the sequencing template. Generated by immunoSEQ multiplex PCR, the TCRdb table keeps only in-frame clones and is missing some. The sample lists about 150,000 clones; around 54% were seen once. Sequencing used CD4+ T cells sorted from blood. The receptors were sampled from a human donor in good health.

V is TRBV29-1 and J is TRBJ2-7; tentative D call: TRBD1 (6 bases). The ends were cut back, 1 base at V and 5 bases at J, with 9 bases in the middle. Germline V gene lookup returns CDR1 SQVTM and CDR2 ANQGSEA. The CDR3 loop spans 12 amino acids. The CDR3 coding sequence is TGCAGCGTTGAAGGCAGGGGTCACGAGCAGTACTTC. Translating gives CSVEGRGHEQYF.

The chain joins TRBV18 to TRBJ2-1; maybe TRBD1 (6 bases). Trimming took off 1 base at V and 6 bases at J, with 13 bases between the two ends. The CDR3 covers 15 residues. Germline V CDR1 and CDR2: KGHSH, LQKENI. CDR3 in DNA: TGTGCCAGCTCACCACGCCGGGACACCTTCAATGAGCAGTTCTTC. Protein product: CASSPRRDTFNEQFF.

The V gene is TRBV5-4, the J gene TRBJ1-5, with TRBD1 as a possible D gene (6 bases). CDR1 is SGHNT and CDR2 is YYREEE in the germline V gene (reference sequence). Trimming took 4 bases from V and 4 from J, leaving 9 bases between them. The CDR3 has 13 residues. DNA of the CDR3: TGTGCCAGCAGCCTCCAGGGGAATCAGCCCCAGCATTTT. Its translation: CASSLQGNQPQHF. Using reference TRBV5-4 and TRBJ1-5 for the parts outside the CDR3, the full variable domain is ETGVTQSPTHLIKTRGQQVTLRCSSQSGHNTVSWYQQALGQGPQFIFQYYREEENGRGNFPPRFSGLQFPNYSSELNVNALELDDSALYLCASSLQGNQPQHFGDGTRLSIL.

This chain joins TRBV6-6 and TRBJ1-5; D not resolved. The CDR3 has 14 amino acids. Looked up from germline, CDR1 is MNHNY and CDR2 is SVGAGI (reference sequence). Trimming left V 7 bases short and J 1 base short, with 11 bases between. This CDR3 reads CASKADLSNQPQHF. CDR3 DNA: TGTGCCAGCAAGGCTGACCTGAGCAATCAGCCCCAGCATTTT.

This clone was seen a few times. This chain links TRBV15 with TRBJ1-1; tentatively, D is TRBD1 (5 bases). This CDR3 is built from 14 residues. The V end was cut by 0 bases, the J end by 5 bases, with 10 bases between. Germline CDR1 LNHNV, CDR2 YYDKDF (reference sequence). The CDR3 sequence: CATSRDYEGTEAFF. Written as DNA, the CDR3 is TGTGCCACCAGCAGAGATTACGAGGGGACTGAAGCTTTCTTT.

This rearrangement joins TRBV25-1 to TRBJ1-4; D remains ambiguous. The V end lost 7 bases, the J end lost 8 bases, and 8 bases lay between the germline ends. Germline CDR1 and CDR2: MGHDK and SYGVNS. The CDR3 totals 11 residues. CDR3 residues: CASKGNEKLFF. CDR3 in DNA: TGTGCCAGCAAAGGAAACGAAAAACTGTTTTTT. Combining the CDR3 with reference TRBV25-1 and TRBJ1-4 gives the whole variable domain EADIYQTPRYLVIGTGKKITLECSQTMGHDKMYWYQQDPGMELHLIHYSYGVNSTEKGDLSSESTVSRIRTEHFPLTLESARPSHTSQYLCASKGNEKLFFGSGTQLSVL.

This chain links TRBV2 with TRBJ2-5, with D perhaps matching TRBD2 (6 bases). The CDR3 sequence is 13 residues long. The germline V gene has CDR1 SNHLY and CDR2 FYNNEI. The germline V and J ends were trimmed by 5 bases and 3 bases, with 10 bases remaining between them. CDR3 coding DNA: TGTGCCAGCAGTAGGCGGGAAAAAGAGACCCAGTACTTC. Residues: CASSRREKETQYF.

The sample holds a few counts of this clone. The chain links TRBV7-9 to TRBJ2-5, with D tentatively TRBD1 or TRBD2 (5 bases each). V was shortened by 1 base and J by 4 bases, with 10 bases between the two germline ends. Germline V gives CDR1 SEHNR, CDR2 FQNEAQ (reference sequence). There are 14 residues in the CDR3. CDR3 amino acids: CASSLGGVGETQYF. The CDR3 DNA is TGTGCCAGCAGCTTAGGAGGGGTTGGAGAGACCCAGTACTTC.

The J gene is TRBJ2-1, the V gene TRBV5-1; 8 positions match TRBD2. With V trimmed by 4 bases and J by 15 bases, 6 bases remained unmatched. Germline CDR1 is SGHRS and CDR2 is YFSETQ. CDR3 length: 11 residues. For the CDR3, the DNA is TGCGCCAGCAGCCCGGGACTAGTCGCGTTCTTC. Translation: CASSPGLVAFF.

The chain uses TRBV5-1 and TRBJ2-1; 9 bases agree with TRBD1. The CDR3 is 14 residues long. Germline V lookup: CDR1 SGHRS, CDR2 YFSETQ. V lost 4 bases, J lost 7 bases, and 6 bases stayed unmatched. CDR3 DNA: TGCGCCAGCAGCAGGGACAGGGTTGAGAATGAGCAGTTCTTC. Amino acids: CASSRDRVENEQFF.

J is TRBJ1-5 and V is TRBV6-5, with 10 bases fitting TRBD1. The CDR3 runs to 15 residues. The V gene's germline CDR1 is MNHEY and CDR2 SVGAGI. The V segment lost 6 bases and the J segment 5 bases; nucleotides outside the gene matches: 7. The CDR3 loop reads CASRATGGPDQPQHF. The DNA for the CDR3 is TGTGCCAGCAGAGCGACAGGGGGCCCCGATCAGCCCCAGCATTTT.

This rearrangement joins TRBV2 to TRBJ2-5; a weak D match, TRBD2 (5 bases). The CDR3 totals 12 residues. The V gene's germline CDR1 is SNHLY and CDR2 FYNNEI. Trimming removed 8 bases at V and 5 bases at J, with 12 bases between. CDR3 region: CASEWGEETQYF. Here the CDR3 DNA reads TGTGCCAGCGAGTGGGGAGAGGAGACCCAGTACTTC.

The chain joins TRBV4-1 to TRBJ1-3; no clear D. The V and J ends lost 4 bases and 0 bases respectively, with 10 bases between them. This CDR3 spans 15 amino acids. Germline V lookup: CDR1 MGHRA, CDR2 YSYEKL. CDR3 sequence: CASSPGSRSGNTIYF. CDR3 sequence (DNA): TGCGCCAGCAGCCCCGGGAGCCGCTCTGGAAACACCATATATTTT.